This T cell receptor (beta chain) came from a study of shared clonotypes between healthy human individuals. The germline V gene encodes CDR1 SGHAT and CDR2 FQNNGV. Trimming took off 4 bases at V and 3 bases at J, with 16 bases between the two ends. This CDR3 is built from 15 residues. Overall study results and limits: Rarefaction showed that sequencing of sorted subsets was incomplete (despite large depth).

As for this clone: Antigen: not known.

Terminally differentiated effector memory CD45RA+ cells were left out of the naive CD8 fraction, which was CD45RO-negative and positively selected for CCR7. Per the original data handling: Filtering was not the same, since immunoSEQ gave junction-only sequences without quality scores. Generated by immunoSEQ multiplex PCR, the TCRdb table keeps only in-frame clones and is missing some. V, J and clone size reflect that table, while D and trimming were determined from the DNA. Among some 740,000 clones listed, around 92% were seen once. Sequences were obtained from naive CD8+ T cells sorted from blood. This receptor was identified in a young man in good health. The genes are TRBV11-2 and TRBJ2-7; D might be TRBD2 (5 bases). The CDR3 nucleotides are TGTGCCAGCAGCTACGAGGGAGCGGCGGACTACGAGCAGTACTTC. It codes for CASSYEGAADYEQYF. The full variable domain, completed using reference TRBV11-2 and TRBJ2-7, is EAGVAQSPRYKIIEKRQSVAFWCNPISGHATLYWYQQILGQGPKLLIQFQNNGVVDDSQLPKDRFSAERLKGVDSTLKIQPAKLEDSAVYLCASSYEGAADYEQYFGPGTRLTVT.